Presented here are 14 T cell receptor beta chains from one specimen sequenced in a study of cytomegalovirus exposure and HLA in healthy donors. Vbeta (60) and Jbeta (13) primers were used in the PCR. Using immunoSEQ multiplex PCR, the repertoire was profiled, and TCRdb retains in-frame clones only, with some absent. Of 82,000 or so clones in the sample, approximately 81% were seen once. The source material was PBMCs. These receptors were collected from a woman aged 50 to 65 in good health and CMV-seropositive.

This clone was detected only a few times. The genes are TRBV7-9 and TRBJ2-7; D possibly corresponds to TRBD1 (6 bases). Germline CDR1 is SEHNR and CDR2 is FQNEAQ (reference sequence). Trimming took off 5 bases at V and 6 bases at J, with 11 bases between the two ends. CDR3 length equals 12 residues. CDR3 bases: TGTGCCAGCAGCGGGGGACAAGGCGAGCAGTACTTC. Its translation is CASSGGQGEQYF.

The chain links TRBV5-4 to TRBJ1-1; the D gene is possibly TRBD1 (5 bases). The CDR3 consists of 17 residues. Germline V gene lookup returns CDR1 SGHNT and CDR2 YYREEE (reference sequence). Trimming shortened V by 0 bases and J by 2 bases, and 17 bases separated the two germline ends. The CDR3 sequence: CASSLAFQAGLNTEAFF. CDR3 sequence (DNA): TGTGCCAGCAGCTTGGCTTTTCAGGCAGGGTTAAACACTGAAGCTTTCTTT.

The rearrangement uses TRBV27 and TRBJ2-7; possibly TRBD2 for D (5 bases). The CDR3 has 15 amino acids. The V and J ends lost 5 bases and 2 bases respectively, with 16 bases between them. Germline assignment: CDR1 MNHEY and CDR2 SMNVEV (reference sequence). The CDR3: CASSRSGISPYEQYF. CDR3 DNA sequence: TGTGCCAGCAGTCGTTCCGGGATATCGCCCTACGAGCAGTACTTC.

V usage is TRBV11-3 and J usage is TRBJ2-7; a weak D match, TRBD2 (5 bases). CDR1 and CDR2 (germline): SGHNT, YENEEA. This CDR3 is 14 amino acids long. The V end lost 3 bases, the J end lost 4 bases, and 13 bases lay between the germline ends. CDR3 in amino acids: CASSFGLGMYEQYF. The CDR3, as DNA: TGTGCCAGCAGCTTCGGACTTGGGATGTACGAGCAGTACTTC.

The chain couples TRBV6-1 to TRBJ1-4, with a weak D call TRBD1 (5 bases). CDR1 is MNHNS and CDR2 is SASEGT in the germline V gene. Trimming cost V 3 bases and J 0 bases, with 8 bases left between them. This CDR3 is 15 amino acids long. The DNA of the CDR3 is TGTGCCAGCAGTGACGACAGTTCAACTAATGAAAAACTGTTTTTT. Its translation: CASSDDSSTNEKLFF.

CDR3 sequence: CASSVAGSGQFF. As DNA, the CDR3 is TGTGCCAGCAGCGTCGCGGGGTCGGGGCAGTTCTTC. This chain links TRBV14 with TRBJ2-1, with D possibly matching TRBD2 (6 bases). CDR1 and CDR2 from the germline V gene are SGHDN and FVKESK. This CDR3 contains 12 residues. Trimming shortened V by 5 bases and J by 12 bases, and 14 bases separated the two germline ends. The complete variable domain, with remaining parts taken from reference TRBV14 and TRBJ2-1, reads EAGVTQFPSHSVIEKGQTVTLRCDPISGHDNLYWYRRVMGKEIKFLLHFVKESKQDESGMPNNRFLAERTGGTYSTLKVQPAELEDSGVYFCASSVAGSGQFFGPGTRLTVL.

This clone was observed once. This chain joins TRBV4-2 and TRBJ1-5; 7 bases align to TRBD1. The ends lost 3 bases at V and 4 bases at J; junction bases unmatched: 9. This CDR3 region has 16 residues. Germline CDR1 LGHNA, CDR2 YNFKEQ. The DNA of the CDR3 is TGTGCCAGCAGCCAGACGACAGGGACGGGGAATCAGCCCCAGCATTTT. Translated, it gives CASSQTTGTGNQPQHF.

The rearrangement joins TRBV5-6 to TRBJ2-1; 7 nucleotides align to TRBD1. CDR1 SGHDT and CDR2 YYEEEE come from the germline V gene. This CDR3 has 16 residues. The V and J ends lost 0 bases and 1 base, in that order; junction bases with no gene match: 4. The CDR3 loop reads CASSLVLTGSYNEQFF. The CDR3 coding sequence is TGTGCCAGCAGCTTGGTATTGACAGGGTCCTACAATGAGCAGTTCTTC.

The V and J genes are TRBV6-1 and TRBJ1-4; 8 nucleotides align to TRBD1. The CDR3 has 12 amino acids. Germline V gives CDR1 MNHNS, CDR2 SASEGT. The ends lost 5 bases at V and 8 bases at J; junction bases unmatched: 1. The CDR3, as DNA: TGTGCCAGCAGTCGGACAGGGGAAAAACTGTTTTTT. This sequence encodes CASSRTGEKLFF.

The chain combines TRBV2 with TRBJ2-3; 7 positions agree with TRBD1. V gave up 6 bases and J gave up 4 bases; unmatched junction bases: 7. The germline V gene has CDR1 SNHLY and CDR2 FYNNEI. The CDR3 has 14 amino acids. The CDR3 sequence is CASRGPDRPDTQYF. The CDR3 DNA reads as TGTGCCAGCAGGGGTCCGGACAGGCCAGATACGCAGTATTTT. The variable domain in full, completed from reference TRBV2 and TRBJ2-3, reads EPEVTQTPSHQVTQMGQEVILRCVPISNHLYFYWYRQILGQKVEFLVSFYNNEISEKSEIFDDQFSVERPDGSNFTLKIRSTKLEDSAMYFCASRGPDRPDTQYFGPGTRLTVL.

The gene calls are TRBV10-2 and TRBJ1-5; D is perhaps TRBD1 (5 bases). The V and J ends lost 2 bases and 5 bases respectively, with 13 bases between them. In germline, CDR1 is WSHSY, CDR2 SAAADI. This CDR3 comprises 15 residues. CDR3 loop: CASSEVGQAYQPQHF. CDR3 bases: TGCGCCAGCAGTGAGGTGGGGCAGGCCTATCAGCCCCAGCATTTT.

The chain couples TRBV14 to TRBJ2-7, with D tentatively TRBD2 (6 bases). The CDR3 has 14 amino acids. V lost 0 bases, J lost 7 bases, and 13 bases lay in between. CDR1 and CDR2 from the germline V gene are SGHDN and FVKESK. CDR3 in amino acids: CASSQERGLGEQYF. The CDR3, as DNA: TGTGCCAGCAGCCAAGAGCGGGGCTTGGGGGAGCAGTACTTC.

This clone appeared a few times. This chain uses TRBV29-1 with TRBJ2-3, with a possible D match to TRBD2 (6 bases). The CDR3 length is 11 residues. CDR1 is SQVTM and CDR2 is ANQGSEA in the germline V gene. Trimming shortened V by 7 bases and J by 8 bases, and 13 bases separated the two germline ends. The CDR3 bases are TGCAGCGCACAGGCGCGGGGTACGCAGTATTTT. It codes for CSAQARGTQYF.

The chain has TRBV5-1 and TRBJ2-1, with 7 bases that match TRBD2. The germline V gene has CDR1 SGHRS and CDR2 YFSETQ. This CDR3 has 12 amino acids. The V gene end was trimmed by 1 base and the J gene end by 10 bases; junction bases not matched to a gene: 2. Written as DNA, the CDR3 is TGCGCCAGCAGCTTGACGGGAGGAGAGCAGTTCTTC. The encoded protein is CASSLTGGEQFF.